This TCR beta chain appears in the sequencing data of a study of T cells in Graves' hyperthyroidism and ophthalmopathy. Trimming took 6 bases from V and 0 from J, leaving 6 bases between them. Germline V lookup: CDR1 DFQATT, CDR2 SNEGSKA (reference sequence). CDR3 length equals 13 residues. The TCR beta CDR3 regions underwent amplification using RNA transcripts as the source. With the HTBI primer set, the TCR CDR3 went through a first round of RT-PCR. TCRdb itself ran the multiplex PCR reads through MiXCR, one entry per CDR3 protein. This table holds over 400,000 distinct CDR3 sequences, under 25% found once.

Sequences were obtained from blood. The chain employs TRBV20-1 and TRBJ2-6, with D uncertain. This sequence was found in a woman between 65 and 79 years old with Graves' ophthalmopathy. CDR3 DNA: TGCAGTGCCATCAGCTCTGGGGCCAACGTCCTGACTTTC. Translation: CSAISSGANVLTF.